This T cell receptor beta chain was captured by sequencing in a study of T cell responses to AZD1222 COVID-19 vaccine. General study results and limits: Within unmutated variant regions lay the reported targets of nearly half of spike-specific TCRs.

On this clone itself: What it binds is unknown. Different DNA sequences within this sample yield the same CDR3.

The assay was immunoSEQ multiplex PCR, and TCRdb's table has in-frame clones only and misses some. The table lists about 98,000 clones, 70% to 90% of them singletons, with under 7% in the top ten. Unmatched junction bases numbered 3, after V lost 4 bases and J lost 4 bases. The CDR3 runs to 13 residues. Germline V gives CDR1 SNHLY, CDR2 FYNNEI. The clonotype originates from an adult in good health. The rearrangement links TRBV2 to TRBJ2-7; 8 bases agree with TRBD1. The source material was peripheral blood, sampled on day 0 of AZD1222 vaccination. The CDR3 DNA reads as TGTGCCAGCAGTGTTGACAGGGGTTACGAGCAGTACTTC. Its translation: CASSVDRGYEQYF.